One and the same sample provided the 28 T cell receptor beta chains below, sequenced in a study of OX40 agonist ivuxolimab in advanced cancers. Libraries were prepared through the immunoSEQ multiplex PCR assay. As stored in TCRdb, this immuneACCESS dataset retains in-frame rearrangements with V and J assigned. A fraction of the clones does not appear; measured against another copy, unresolved V genes explain less than half of the discrepancy, and the remainder lacks a known reason. Recorded for this sample are about 79,000 clones; 80% to 95% of them occurred a single time. The top ten clonotypes cover 0.53% of the sample. Sequenced material: CD4+ or CD8+ T cells sorted from blood, taken in a trial of the OX40 agonist ivuxolimab. The receptors originated from an adult with an advanced solid tumor such as melanoma, head and neck, liver or kidney cancer.

CDR3 sequence: CASSEVLAGASNEQFF. The DNA of the CDR3 is TGTGCCAGCAGTGAGGTACTAGCGGGAGCTTCCAATGAGCAGTTCTTC. The chain employs TRBV6-1 and TRBJ2-1; 11 bases fit TRBD2. Germline lookup yields CDR1 MNHNS and CDR2 SASEGT. This CDR3 region has 16 residues. V gave up 3 bases and J gave up 6 bases; unmatched junction bases: 7.

The chain couples TRBV2 to TRBJ1-4; D remains unclear. Germline CDR1 reads SNHLY; CDR2 reads FYNNEI. The CDR3 loop spans 17 amino acids. Trimming removed 8 bases at V and 0 bases at J, with 19 bases between. The CDR3 sequence: CASHPLLPPTTNEKLFF. DNA for the CDR3: TGTGCCAGCCATCCCTTACTACCACCTACAACTAATGAAAAACTGTTTTTT.

The chain combines TRBV7-2 with TRBJ1-4; D gene unclear. This CDR3 is 16 amino acids long. Trimming shortened V by 5 bases and J by 6 bases, and 19 bases separated the two germline ends. Germline V gives CDR1 SGHTA, CDR2 FQGNSA. This CDR3 is CASSPRPGRSDEKLFF. As DNA, the CDR3 is TGTGCCAGCAGCCCCCGGCCGGGTAGGAGCGATGAAAAACTGTTTTTT.

This clone is a singleton in its sample. This rearrangement joins TRBV11-3 to TRBJ2-3; D is perhaps TRBD1 (5 bases). This CDR3 has 12 amino acids. The germline V and J ends were trimmed by 2 bases and 11 bases, with 11 bases remaining between them. Germline V gene data show CDR1 as SGHNT and CDR2 as YENEEA. CDR3 nucleotide sequence: TGTGCCAGCAGCTTAAGTGGAACAGGGCAGTATTTT. Translation: CASSLSGTGQYF.

This clone occurred a few times. The rearrangement joins TRBV6-1 to TRBJ1-5; D is unclear. V gave up 4 bases and J gave up 6 bases, with 7 bases separating them. Germline CDR1 is MNHNS and CDR2 is SASEGT. The CDR3 runs 12 residues. CDR3 in DNA: TGTGCCAGCAGTGGATGGGGTCAGCCCCAGCATTTT. Amino acid sequence: CASSGWGQPQHF.

CDR3 coding DNA: TGTGCCAGCAGCTTAGGGGACAGGGACGGTTATGGCTACACCTTC. Translation gives CASSLGDRDGYGYTF. This rearrangement joins TRBV7-6 to TRBJ1-2; 9 positions agree with TRBD1. The ends lost 1 base at V and 5 bases at J; junction bases unmatched: 5. Germline lookup yields CDR1 SGHVS and CDR2 FNYEAQ. The length of the CDR3 is 15 residues. Filled out from reference TRBV7-6 and TRBJ1-2, the complete variable domain reads GAGVSQSPRYKVTKRGQDVALRCDPISGHVSLYWYRQALGQGPEFLTYFNYEAQQDKSGLPNDRFSAERPEGSISTLTIQRTEQRDSAMYRCASSLGDRDGYGYTFGSGTRLTVV.

A single count supports this clone. The V gene is TRBV5-4, the J gene TRBJ2-5; no reliable D call. CDR3 size: 16 residues. V lost 5 bases, J lost 2 bases, and 19 bases lay in between. The germline V gene has CDR1 SGHNT and CDR2 YYREEE (reference sequence). CDR3 sequence reads: CASSSGWEQTQETQYF. CDR3 bases: TGTGCCAGCAGTTCCGGGTGGGAACAGACTCAAGAGACCCAGTACTTC.

The V and J genes are TRBV30 and TRBJ2-2; D unclear. The CDR3 is 14 amino acids. Trimming shortened V by 2 bases and J by 0 bases, and 7 bases separated the two germline ends. The germline gives CDR1 GTSNPN, CDR2 SVGIG (reference sequence). This CDR3 is CAWSQTPNTGELFF. CDR3 in DNA: TGTGCCTGGAGTCAGACGCCGAACACCGGGGAGCTGTTTTTT.

To note about this clone: This may be a read error, as it is one base from a much larger clone. The rearrangement uses TRBV29-1 and TRBJ1-1, with TRBD1 as a possible D gene (5 bases). CDR1 and CDR2 (germline): SQVTM, ANQGSEA. The CDR3 runs to 14 residues. The chain's CDR3 is CSVAQGGSNAEAFF. The DNA for the CDR3 is TGCAGCGTTGCTCAGGGCGGATCGAACGCTGAAGCTTTCTTT.

The chain uses TRBV5-4 and TRBJ2-6, with 7 positions matching TRBD1. J gave up 0 bases and V 4 bases, and 16 bases lay outside the gene matches. The length of the CDR3 is 20 residues. The germline CDR1 and CDR2 sequences are SGHNT and YYREEE (reference sequence). In nucleotides, the CDR3 is TGTGCCAGCAGCGTCCAGGGTGTTCCCTACAGGGGCTCTGGGGCCAACGTCCTGACTTTC. Its translation: CASSVQGVPYRGSGANVLTF.

The rearrangement links TRBV4-1 to TRBJ1-4; D gene ambiguous. Germline CDR1 MGHRA, CDR2 YSYEKL. Trimming removed 0 bases from V and 7 bases from J, with 12 bases in between. The CDR3 consists of 15 residues. The CDR3 sequence is CASSQDKGLGEKLFF. In DNA, the CDR3 is TGCGCCAGCAGCCAAGATAAGGGCTTAGGTGAAAAACTGTTTTTT.

Worth noting for this clone: One end of the junction varies from germline; a read error may be responsible. CDR3 sequence (DNA): TGTGCTAGCAGCTTAGCGGACACTACCACCGGGGAGCTGTTTTTT. This sequence encodes CASSLADTTTGELFF. This sequence joins TRBV7-7 and TRBJ2-2, with a weak D call TRBD2 (6 bases). CDR3 length equals 15 residues. Germline-derived CDR1 and CDR2 are SSHAT and FNYEAQ (reference sequence).

This chain uses TRBV2 with TRBJ2-7; TRBD2 matches 11 bases. V shed 6 bases and J 6 bases; nucleotides not matched to a gene: 10. The CDR3 consists of 15 residues. Germline V gene sequence: CDR1 SNHLY, CDR2 FYNNEI. In nucleotides, the CDR3 is TGTGCCAGCAGCCGACTAGCGGGGTGGATCGGCGAGCAGTACTTC. This encodes CASSRLAGWIGEQYF.

The chain uses TRBV7-6 and TRBJ2-7; 7 bases are a match to TRBD2. CDR1 is SGHVS and CDR2 is FNYEAQ in the germline V gene. The CDR3 totals 15 residues. With 2 bases clipped from V and 0 bases from J, the junction kept 4 bases outside the gene matches. Written as DNA, the CDR3 is TGTGCCAGCAGCTTAAGGGCTAGCGGCTCCTACGAGCAGTACTTC. It yields the protein CASSLRASGSYEQYF.

V is TRBV5-1 and J is TRBJ1-1, with D possibly TRBD1 on 6 matching bases. Germline CDR1 SGHRS, CDR2 YFSETQ. The CDR3 sequence is 17 residues long. Trimming cost V 7 bases and J 0 bases, with 22 bases left between them. Here the CDR3 DNA reads TGCGCCAGCCCGAGGGTCCAGGGGCGAATCATGAACACTGAAGCTTTCTTT. The encoded protein is CASPRVQGRIMNTEAFF.

This chain uses TRBV5-1 with TRBJ2-7; 8 nucleotides agree with TRBD2. Germline assignment: CDR1 SGHRS and CDR2 YFSETQ. CDR3 size: 14 residues. After removal of 2 bases from V and 2 bases from J, the junction contained 3 bases not matched to a gene. For the CDR3, the DNA is TGCGCCAGCAGCTTCTCCGGGGGGGCCTACGAGCAGTACTTC. Encoded protein: CASSFSGGAYEQYF.

V and J are TRBV4-2 and TRBJ2-2, with 7 nucleotides matching TRBD2. There are 17 residues in the CDR3. Germline trimming cut 0 bases from V and 4 bases from J; bases unmatched to any gene: 8. Germline CDR1 and CDR2: LGHNA and YNFKEQ. CDR3 sequence reads: CASSQDYTGGSTGELFF. The CDR3 coding sequence is TGTGCCAGCAGCCAAGATTACACGGGAGGAAGCACCGGGGAGCTGTTTTTT.

This clone showed up just once. The CDR3 region has the DNA TGCGCCAGCAGCTCTAGCGGGAGCTCCTACAATGAGCAGTTCTTC. Its translation is CASSSSGSSYNEQFF. The chain couples TRBV5-1 to TRBJ2-1, with 10 bases that match TRBD2. This CDR3 region has 15 residues. V dropped 3 bases and J dropped 0; count of bases not matched to a gene: 0. Germline V CDR1 and CDR2: SGHRS, YFSETQ.

The chain joins TRBV2 to TRBJ1-2; no reliable D call. V was shortened by 1 base and J by 7 bases, with 10 bases between the two germline ends. CDR1 is SNHLY, CDR2 FYNNEI, per germline. The CDR3 covers 13 residues. CDR3 nucleotides: TGTGCCAGCAGTGAAGGGAATTTGGGTGGCTACACCTTC. As protein: CASSEGNLGGYTF.

This sequence joins TRBV25-1 and TRBJ2-5, with D maybe TRBD1 (6 bases). The DNA end favors TRBJ2-7, so the J call may be wrong. The length of the CDR3 is 13 residues. Germline V gives CDR1 MGHDK, CDR2 SYGVNS. DNA for the CDR3: TGTGCCAGCAGTGACAGGGGTTCTTACGAGCAGTACTTC. It translates to CASSDRGSYEQYF.

The chain joins TRBV5-1 to TRBJ2-1, with D perhaps matching TRBD2 (5 bases). V shed 1 base and J shed 0 bases, with 11 bases lying between them. CDR3 size: 16 residues. Germline values: CDR1 SGHRS, CDR2 YFSETQ. The CDR3 DNA sequence: TGCGCCAGCAGCTTGAGAAGCGGCGTCTCCTACAATGAGCAGTTCTTC. This translates into CASSLRSGVSYNEQFF.

The chain employs TRBV6-1 and TRBJ1-5; 11 bases align to TRBD1. Losses at the gene ends were 0 bases for V and 3 bases for J; bases not matched to a gene: 4. CDR3 length: 17 residues. In germline, CDR1 is MNHNS, CDR2 SASEGT. As DNA, the CDR3 is TGTGCCAGCAGTGAAGCAAGGGACAGGGGGGCCAATCAGCCCCAGCATTTT. This gives the protein CASSEARDRGANQPQHF.

The chain carries TRBV6-1 and TRBJ2-2; TRBD1 aligns across 7 bases. The V gene's germline CDR1 is MNHNS and CDR2 SASEGT. V dropped 2 bases and J dropped 5; count of bases not matched to a gene: 5. This CDR3 comprises 15 residues. The CDR3: CASSERQGRTGELFF. CDR3 in DNA: TGTGCCAGCAGTGAACGACAGGGAAGAACCGGGGAGCTGTTTTTT.

This rearrangement joins TRBV30 to TRBJ2-1; 9 positions agree with TRBD2. Germline CDR1 reads GTSNPN; CDR2 reads SVGIG (reference sequence). Trimming cost V 2 bases and J 9 bases; bases outside gene matches: 14. The CDR3 is 16 residues long. In DNA, the CDR3 is TGTGCCTGGAGTACCCCGGGGCGGGAGGGCCGCGGTGAGCAGTTCTTC. Protein product: CAWSTPGREGRGEQFF.

The V and J genes are TRBV10-3 and TRBJ1-5; D might be TRBD1 (6 bases). The germline CDR1 and CDR2 sequences are ENHRY and SYGVKD. The CDR3 contains 17 residues. The V and J ends lost 0 bases and 1 base respectively, with 13 bases between them. CDR3 amino acids: CAISESTGGGSNQPQHF. The CDR3 DNA is TGTGCCATCAGTGAGTCGACTGGGGGCGGGAGCAATCAGCCCCAGCATTTT.

Comments on this clone: A junction end diverges from the germline sequence, so it may reflect a read error. The genes are TRBV7-9 and TRBJ1-2, with no clear D. From germline, CDR1 is SEHNR and CDR2 FQNEAQ (reference sequence). The CDR3 contains 12 residues. CDR3 amino acids: CASSLDNNGYTF. The CDR3 DNA reads TGTGCCAGCAGCTTAGATAACAATGGCTACACCTTC. Filled out from reference TRBV7-9 and TRBJ1-2, the complete variable domain reads DTGVSQNPRHKITKRGQNVTFRCDPISEHNRLYWYRQTLGQGPEFLTYFQNEAQLEKSRLLSDRFSAERPKGSFSTLEIQRTEQGDSAMYLCASSLDNNGYTFGSGTRLTVV.

On this clone: Germline and junction disagree at one end, which may indicate a read error. Different DNA sequences within this sample yield the same CDR3. The chain combines TRBV28 with TRBJ1-4; D is unclear. The V gene's germline CDR1 is MDHEN and CDR2 SYDVKM. The CDR3 has 15 residues. The CDR3: CASSLVGESNEKLFF. For the CDR3, the DNA is TGTGCCAGTAGTTTAGTGGGCGAGAGTAATGAAAAACTGTTTTTT.

The rearrangement uses TRBV7-8 and TRBJ2-5, with D tentatively TRBD2 (7 bases). The ends were cut back, 4 bases at V and 5 bases at J, with 20 bases in the middle. The CDR3 loop spans 16 amino acids. Germline V gene lookup returns CDR1 SGHVS and CDR2 FQNEAQ. The CDR3 DNA sequence: TGTGCCAGCAGCTGGCCCGCGGTAGAGGGGGGGGAGACCCAGTACTTC. Its translation: CASSWPAVEGGETQYF.